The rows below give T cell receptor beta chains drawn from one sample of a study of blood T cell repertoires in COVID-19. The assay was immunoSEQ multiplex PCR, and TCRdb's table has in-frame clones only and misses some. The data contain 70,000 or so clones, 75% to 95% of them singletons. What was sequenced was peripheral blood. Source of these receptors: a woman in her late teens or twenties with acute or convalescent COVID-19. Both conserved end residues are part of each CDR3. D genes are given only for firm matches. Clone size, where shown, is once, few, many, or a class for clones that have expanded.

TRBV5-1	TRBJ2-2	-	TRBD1	CASSLRTGESGELFF	TGCGCCAGCAGCTTGCGGACAGGGGAATCCGGGGAGCTGTTTTTT
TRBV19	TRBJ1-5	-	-	CASAVQANGNQPQHF	TGTGCCAGCGCGGTACAGGCAAATGGCAATCAGCCCCAGCATTTT
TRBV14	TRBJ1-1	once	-	CASSQVLGGARTEAFF	TGTGCCAGCAGCCAAGTGCTGGGGGGGGCGCGCACTGAAGCTTTCTTT
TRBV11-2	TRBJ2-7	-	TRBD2	CASSYTAGGSYEQYF	TGTGCCAGCAGCTACACAGCGGGGGGCTCCTACGAGCAGTACTTC
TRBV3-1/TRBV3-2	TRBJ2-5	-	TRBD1	CASSRRGQGFGGTQYF	TGTGCCAGCAGCCGGCGGGGACAGGGGTTCGGTGGGACCCAGTACTTC
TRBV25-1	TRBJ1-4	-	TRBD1	CASSEQGVNEKLFF	TGTGCCAGCAGTGAACAGGGGGTTAATGAAAAACTGTTTTTT
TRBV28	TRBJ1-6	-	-	CASSPQFNSPLHF	TGTGCCAGCAGTCCCCAATTCAATTCACCCCTCCACTTT
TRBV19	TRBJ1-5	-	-	CASSIQGGVGNQPQHF	TGTGCCAGTAGTATACAGGGTGGGGTGGGAAATCAGCCCCAGCATTTT
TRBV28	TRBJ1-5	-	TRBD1	CASSLWGSGTGANQPQHF	TGTGCCAGCAGTTTATGGGGCTCCGGGACAGGGGCCAATCAGCCCCAGCATTTT
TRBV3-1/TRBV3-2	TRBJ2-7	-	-	CASSQGRTQTYEQYF	TGTGCCAGCAGCCAAGGGAGAACCCAGACCTACGAGCAGTACTTC
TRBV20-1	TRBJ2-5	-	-	CSAKIGETQYF	TGCAGTGCTAAGATCGGGGAGACCCAGTACTTC
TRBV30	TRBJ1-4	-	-	CAWSSIGAGRSNEKLFF	TGTGCCTGGAGTTCAATTGGGGCAGGCAGGAGTAATGAAAAACTGTTTTTT
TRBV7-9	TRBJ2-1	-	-	CASSLGRGFYNEQFF	TGTGCCAGCAGCTTAGGCCGAGGATTCTACAATGAGCAGTTCTTC
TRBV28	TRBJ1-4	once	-	CAAHDRTVEKLFF	TGTGCCGCCCATGACCGGACTGTCGAAAAACTGTTTTTT
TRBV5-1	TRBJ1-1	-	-	CASSPGRTAEAFF	TGCGCCAGCAGCCCCGGGAGAACCGCTGAAGCTTTCTTT
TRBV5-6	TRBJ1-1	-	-	CASSPGTGMNTEAFF	TGTGCCAGCAGCCCTGGCACAGGGATGAACACTGAAGCTTTCTTT
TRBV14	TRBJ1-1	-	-	CASRDWAGGTEAFF	TGTGCCAGCAGGGACTGGGCCGGAGGGACTGAAGCTTTCTTT
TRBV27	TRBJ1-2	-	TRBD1	CASSRDRATFYGYTF	TGTGCCAGCAGTAGGGACAGGGCCACCTTCTATGGCTACACCTTC
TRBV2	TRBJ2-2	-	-	CASSDRGLDTGELFF	TGTGCCAGCAGTGACAGGGGTCTGGACACCGGGGAGCTGTTTTTT
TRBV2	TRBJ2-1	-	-	CASINRQYGEQFF	TGTGCCAGCATCAACAGACAGTACGGGGAGCAGTTCTTC
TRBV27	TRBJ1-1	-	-	CASSLSSGFEAFF	TGTGCCAGCAGTTTATCCTCCGGGTTTGAAGCTTTCTTT
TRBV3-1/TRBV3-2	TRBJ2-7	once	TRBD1	CASSPSRQGIYEQYF	TGTGCCAGCAGCCCATCCAGACAGGGTATCTACGAGCAGTACTTC
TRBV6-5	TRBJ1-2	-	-	CASSSRQDYGYTF	TGTGCCAGCAGCTCCCGACAAGACTATGGCTACACCTTC
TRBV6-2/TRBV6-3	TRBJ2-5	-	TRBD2	CASSLTSGRFETQYF	TGTGCCAGCAGTTTGACTAGCGGGAGGTTTGAGACCCAGTACTTC
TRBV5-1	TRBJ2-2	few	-	CASNLVPGTGELFF	TGCGCCAGCAACTTGGTCCCGGGCACCGGGGAGCTGTTTTTT
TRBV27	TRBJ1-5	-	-	CASSFTGRSNQPQHF	TGTGCCAGCAGTTTTACAGGGCGTAGCAATCAGCCCCAGCATTTT
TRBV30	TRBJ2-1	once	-	CAWSGGSSYNEQFF	TGTGCCTGGAGCGGGGGTAGCTCCTACAATGAGCAGTTCTTC
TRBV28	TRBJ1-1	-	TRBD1	CASSVGTGWAEAFF	TGTGCCAGCAGCGTAGGGACAGGGTGGGCTGAAGCTTTCTTT
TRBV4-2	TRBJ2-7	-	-	CASSQVDSSYEQYF	TGTGCCAGCAGCCAAGTCGACAGCTCCTACGAGCAGTACTTC
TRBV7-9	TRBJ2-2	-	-	CASSLAGTGNTGELFF	TGTGCCAGCAGCTTAGCTGGAACGGGGAACACCGGGGAGCTGTTTTTT
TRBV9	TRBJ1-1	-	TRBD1	CASSRDRGSGTEAFF	TGTGCCAGCAGCCGGGACAGGGGGTCGGGCACTGAAGCTTTCTTT
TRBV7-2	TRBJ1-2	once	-	CASSVGSRDYTF	TGTGCCAGCAGCGTAGGAAGCCGGGACTACACCTTC
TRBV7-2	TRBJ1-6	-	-	CASSLGGGTNSPLHF	TGTGCCAGCAGCTTAGGTGGAGGGACTAATTCACCCCTCCACTTT
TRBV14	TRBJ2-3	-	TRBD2	CASSQEGLAGWSPDTQYF	TGTGCCAGCAGCCAAGAGGGACTAGCGGGTTGGAGTCCAGATACGCAGTATTTT
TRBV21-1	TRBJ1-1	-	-	CASRIPFRGEMNTEAFF	TGTGCCAGCCGCATCCCCTTCAGGGGGGAGATGAACACTGAAGCTTTCTTT
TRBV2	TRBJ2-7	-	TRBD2	CASSEHGLAGTTYEQYF	TGTGCCAGCAGTGAACACGGACTAGCGGGCACTACCTACGAGCAGTACTTC
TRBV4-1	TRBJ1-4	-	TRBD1	CASSRPGQGFEKLFF	TGCGCCAGCAGCCGCCCGGGACAGGGCTTCGAAAAACTGTTTTTT
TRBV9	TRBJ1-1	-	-	CASSVVRKANTEAFF	TGTGCCAGCAGCGTAGTGAGAAAAGCAAACACTGAAGCTTTCTTT
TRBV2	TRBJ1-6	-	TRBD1	CASRLQGFYLHF	TGTGCCAGCAGGTTACAGGGGTTTTACCTCCACTTT
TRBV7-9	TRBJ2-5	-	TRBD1	CASSPGQGALGETQYF	TGTGCCAGCAGCCCCGGACAGGGGGCGTTAGGAGAGACCCAGTACTTC
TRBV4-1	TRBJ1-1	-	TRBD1	CASSQEGGRDTEAFF	TGCGCCAGCAGCCAAGAAGGGGGCCGGGACACTGAAGCTTTCTTT
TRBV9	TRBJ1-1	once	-	CASSGTTALNTEAFF	TGTGCCAGCAGCGGAACGACAGCCTTAAACACTGAAGCTTTCTTT
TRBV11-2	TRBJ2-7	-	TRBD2	CASSLTGTNSYEQYF	TGTGCCAGCAGCCTAACCGGGACTAACTCCTACGAGCAGTACTTC
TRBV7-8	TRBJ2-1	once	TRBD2	CASSLVLAGVNEQFF	TGTGCCAGCAGCTTAGTACTAGCGGGTGTCAATGAGCAGTTCTTC
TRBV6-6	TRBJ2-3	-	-	CASSYGPDTQYF	TGTGCCAGCAGTTACGGGCCGGATACGCAGTATTTT
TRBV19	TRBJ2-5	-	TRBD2	CASSLAGGQETQYF	TGTGCCAGTAGTTTAGCGGGGGGCCAAGAGACCCAGTACTTC
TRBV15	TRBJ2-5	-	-	CATSQGIFQETQYF	TGTGCCACCAGCCAGGGGATCTTCCAAGAGACCCAGTACTTC
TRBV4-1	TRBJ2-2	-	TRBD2	CASSPTSGTTNTGELFF	TGCGCCAGCAGCCCGACTAGCGGGACAACGAACACCGGGGAGCTGTTTTTT
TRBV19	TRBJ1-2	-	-	CASSIGGGWKYGYTF	TGTGCCAGTAGTATAGGGGGAGGTTGGAAATATGGCTACACCTTC
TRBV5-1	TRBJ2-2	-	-	CASSLKADGVAGELFF	TGCGCCAGCAGCTTAAAAGCGGATGGGGTGGCCGGGGAGCTGTTTTTT